This T cell receptor (beta chain) originates from a study of T cells in Graves' hyperthyroidism and ophthalmopathy (dated by TCRdb to about 2019). Turning to the overall study: Peripheral blood was collected at initial diagnosis, before any treatment. To identify distinguishing TCR V-J signatures, a discovery cohort of around 100 patients was used, comprising 43 with Graves' ophthalmopathy and 55 to 65 with stable Graves' hyperthyroidism. Whether ophthalmopathy could be predicted prospectively was tested in an independent validation cohort made up of 18 hyperthyroidism patients plus 17 patients who later progressed to ophthalmopathy. The 100 discovery patients were randomly split 7:3 into training and test sets. In addition, the study compared T-cell repertoires in thyroid tissue and in blood from roughly six Graves' hyperthyroidism patients. After sampling, hyperthyroidism patients received methimazole starting at 30 mg daily, and ophthalmopathy patients received high-dose intravenous methylprednisolone. According to the paper, TCR Vbeta CDR3 sequencing was carried out on 135 peripheral blood samples, which came from more than 40 ophthalmopathy, 75 to 80 hyperthyroidism and approximately 17 progressor patients. Points the paper makes about the study in general: In validation, the model predicted progression to ophthalmopathy a median of 6.5 months before onset, with roughly 68% sensitivity and roughly 73% specificity. Sample size was not statistically predetermined, and blinding of investigators to group allocation was not performed. Most expanded thyroid clonotypes (frequency above 0.001) were also detected in blood, a finding suggesting that blood repertoires may reflect thyroid immune responses. Ophthalmopathy was separated from stable hyperthyroidism by a 13 V-J signature model, with around 90% sensitivity and roughly 81% specificity obtained in cross-validation and 80%/75% obtained in testing.

This clonotype has more than one count but fewer than ten. What antigen it recognizes has not been identified. Base qualities were left out, and no much larger clone turns up one base away. Amplification of TCR beta CDR3 regions was carried out from RNA transcripts. The first round of RT-PCR for the TCR CDR3 was performed with the HTBI primer set and the Qiagen OneStep RT-PCR kit. A second multiplex PCR round built the libraries, followed by size selection and purification. Sequencing of the libraries was done on an Illumina HiSeq2000 using paired-end 100 bp reads. The authors processed their data as follows. Raw data were processed with SOAPnuke, discarding reads with adapters, uncalled bases, mean Phred below 15, or no exact constant-primer or identifier match. High-quality paired reads were merged with COPE v1.2.5, and unique nucleotide sequences were defined as clonotypes. MiTCR v1.1 was used to align the clonotypes against IMGT TRBV, TRBD and TRBJ reference segments. The analysis included only V-J combinations with a frequency above 0.0001, which together covered roughly 99% of the repertoires. The TCS score was defined as F50 (clonal expansion) divided by E x V (chaos), with BLOSUM62-based TCRdist calculated between CDR3 peptides within each V-J. Welch's t-statistics and random forest reduced fewer than 600 V-J features to about 13, which were used in a naive Bayes classifier (R e1071). TCRdb reanalyzed the raw reads on its own, using fastp at Q25 for trimming and MiXCR for clone calling, and kept in-frame beta chains. All rows with the same CDR3 protein become a single entry with the most common DNA and genes. These V and J calls originate from TCRdb's pipeline instead of the authors' own analysis. The sample data list a few hundred thousand distinct CDR3 sequences, and more than 15% of these were observed just once. The biggest ten clones account for roughly 3% of the sample.

Moderately to severely active disease, a Clinical Activity Score of at least 3, a NOSPECS grade of at least 4, and a duration under 3 months were present in ophthalmopathy patients. Exclusion was applied to patients with uncontrolled infections, other autoimmune diseases, pregnancy or lactation. Diagnoses relied on clinical symptoms, serum thyroxine and TRAb, thyroid ultrasound and orbital computed tomography. PBMCs were isolated from roughly 10 ml of fresh peripheral blood by Ficoll-Paque density gradient centrifugation. Total RNA was extracted with Trizol reagent, and quality was checked on an Agilent 2100 Bioanalyzer. This receptor was obtained from a woman aged 40-49 years with Graves' ophthalmopathy. The sequenced sample was blood.

The DNA reads as follows: TGTGCCAGTAGTGGGAGCACTGAAGCTTTCTTT. The encoded protein is CASSGSTEAFF. The sequence links TRBV19 to TRBJ1-1; the D gene cannot be resolved reliably. The CDR3 sequence holds 11 residues, the cysteine and phenylalanine included. CDR3 DNA only is kept here, 33 bases in frame from base 1. The germline V gene (reference sequence) specifies LNHDA as CDR1 and SQIVND as CDR2. Trimming removed 5 bases from V and 4 bases from J, leaving 5 bases between the germline ends.